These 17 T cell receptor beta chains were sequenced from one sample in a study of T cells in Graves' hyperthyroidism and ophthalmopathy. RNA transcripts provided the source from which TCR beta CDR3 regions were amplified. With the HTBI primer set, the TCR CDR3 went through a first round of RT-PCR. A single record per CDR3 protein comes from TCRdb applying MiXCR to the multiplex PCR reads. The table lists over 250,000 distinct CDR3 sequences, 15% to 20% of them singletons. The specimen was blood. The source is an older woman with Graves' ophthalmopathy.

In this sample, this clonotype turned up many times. The CDR3 DNA sequence: TGTGCCAGCAGCTTAATGGGGTGGGCTACAGATACGCAGTATTTT. It translates to CASSLMGWATDTQYF. The V and J genes are TRBV7-2 and TRBJ2-3; D not resolved. Per the germline V gene, CDR1 is SGHTA and CDR2 is FQGNSA. V was pared by 2 bases and J by 3 bases, with 12 bases between. The CDR3 consists of 15 residues.

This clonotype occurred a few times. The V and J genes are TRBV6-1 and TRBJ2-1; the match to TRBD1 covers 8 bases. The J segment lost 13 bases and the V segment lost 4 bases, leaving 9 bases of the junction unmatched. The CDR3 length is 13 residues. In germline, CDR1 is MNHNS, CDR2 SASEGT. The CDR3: CASSGTQTGDQFF. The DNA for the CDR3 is TGTGCCAGCAGTGGAACACAGACAGGGGATCAGTTCTTC.

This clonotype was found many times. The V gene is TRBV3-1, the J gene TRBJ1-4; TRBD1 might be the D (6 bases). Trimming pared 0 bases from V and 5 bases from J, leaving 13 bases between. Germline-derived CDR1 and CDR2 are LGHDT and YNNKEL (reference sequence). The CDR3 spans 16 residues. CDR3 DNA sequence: TGTGCCAGCAGCCAAGAGGGGTCAAGGGGGAATGAAAAACTGTTTTTT. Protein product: CASSQEGSRGNEKLFF. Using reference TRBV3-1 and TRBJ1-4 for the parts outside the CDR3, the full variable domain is DTAVSQTPKYLVTQMGNDKSIKCEQNLGHDTMYWYKQDSKKFLKIMFSYNNKELIINETVPNRFSPKSPDKAHLNLHINSLELGDSAVYFCASSQEGSRGNEKLFFGSGTQLSVL.

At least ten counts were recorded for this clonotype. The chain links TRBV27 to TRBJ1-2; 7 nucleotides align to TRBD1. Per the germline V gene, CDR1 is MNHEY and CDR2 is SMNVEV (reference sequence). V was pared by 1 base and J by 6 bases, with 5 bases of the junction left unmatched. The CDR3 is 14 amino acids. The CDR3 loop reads CASSLFRDSDGYTF. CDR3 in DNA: TGTGCCAGCAGTTTATTTCGGGACAGCGATGGCTACACCTTC.

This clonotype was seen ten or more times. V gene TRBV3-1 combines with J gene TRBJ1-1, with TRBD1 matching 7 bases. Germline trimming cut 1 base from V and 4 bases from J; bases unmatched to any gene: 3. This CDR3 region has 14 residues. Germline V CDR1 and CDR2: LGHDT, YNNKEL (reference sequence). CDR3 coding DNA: TGTGCCAGCAGCCAAGGACAGGGAGGCACTGAAGCTTTCTTT. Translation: CASSQGQGGTEAFF.

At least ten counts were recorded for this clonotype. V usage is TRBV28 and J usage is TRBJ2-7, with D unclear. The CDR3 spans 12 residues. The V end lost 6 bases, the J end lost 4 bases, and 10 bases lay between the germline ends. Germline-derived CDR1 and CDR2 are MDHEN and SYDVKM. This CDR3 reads CASSLTVYEQYF. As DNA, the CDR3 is TGTGCCAGCAGCCTTACAGTATACGAGCAGTACTTC.

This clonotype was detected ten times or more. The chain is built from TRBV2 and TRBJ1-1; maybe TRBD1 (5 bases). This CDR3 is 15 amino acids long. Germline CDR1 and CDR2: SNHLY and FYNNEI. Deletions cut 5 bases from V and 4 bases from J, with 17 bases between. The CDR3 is CASSTNPGSGTEAFF. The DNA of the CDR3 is TGTGCCAGCAGTACTAACCCAGGGTCTGGCACTGAAGCTTTCTTT.

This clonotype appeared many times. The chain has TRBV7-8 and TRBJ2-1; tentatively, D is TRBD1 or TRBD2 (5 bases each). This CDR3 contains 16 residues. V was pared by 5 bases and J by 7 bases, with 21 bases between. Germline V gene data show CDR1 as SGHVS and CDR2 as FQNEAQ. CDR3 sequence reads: CASSPWGRFAVNEQFF. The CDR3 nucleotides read TGTGCCAGCAGCCCATGGGGACGGTTTGCTGTGAATGAGCAGTTCTTC. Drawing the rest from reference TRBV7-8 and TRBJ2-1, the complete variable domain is GAGVSQSPRYKVAKRGQDVALRCDPISGHVSLFWYQQALGQGPEFLTYFQNEAQLDKSGLPSDRFFAERPEGSVSTLKIQRTQQEDSAVYLCASSPWGRFAVNEQFFGPGTRLTVL.

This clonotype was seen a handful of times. The CDR3 spells CASSEGAHTDTQYF. Written as DNA, the CDR3 is TGTGCCAGCAGTGAGGGAGCCCACACAGATACGCAGTATTTT. The genes are TRBV6-1 and TRBJ2-3; TRBD2 might be the D (5 bases). Germline CDR1 and CDR2: MNHNS and SASEGT. Between the trimmed V and J ends, which lost 3 bases and 2 bases, there was a span of 9 bases. This CDR3 is 14 amino acids long.

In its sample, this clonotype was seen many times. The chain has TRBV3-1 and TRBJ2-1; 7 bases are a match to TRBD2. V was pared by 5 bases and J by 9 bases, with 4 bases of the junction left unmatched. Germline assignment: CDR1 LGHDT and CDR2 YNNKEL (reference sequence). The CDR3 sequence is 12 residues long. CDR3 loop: CASSFRTSEQFF. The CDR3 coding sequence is TGTGCCAGCAGCTTCCGGACTAGTGAGCAGTTCTTC.

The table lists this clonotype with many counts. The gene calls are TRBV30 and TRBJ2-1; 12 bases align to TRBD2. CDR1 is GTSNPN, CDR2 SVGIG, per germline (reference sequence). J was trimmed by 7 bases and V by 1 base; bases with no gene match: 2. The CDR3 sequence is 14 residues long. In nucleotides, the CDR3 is TGTGCCTGGAGTGCCGGGACTAGCGGGAATGAGCAGTTCTTC. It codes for CAWSAGTSGNEQFF.

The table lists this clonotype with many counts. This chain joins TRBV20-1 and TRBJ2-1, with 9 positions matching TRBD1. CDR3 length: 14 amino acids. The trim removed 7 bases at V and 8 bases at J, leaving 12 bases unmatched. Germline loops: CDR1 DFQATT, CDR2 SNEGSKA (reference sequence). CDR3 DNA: TGCAGTGTCGGAGCCGGGACAGGGTTCCATGAGCAGTTCTTC. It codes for CSVGAGTGFHEQFF.

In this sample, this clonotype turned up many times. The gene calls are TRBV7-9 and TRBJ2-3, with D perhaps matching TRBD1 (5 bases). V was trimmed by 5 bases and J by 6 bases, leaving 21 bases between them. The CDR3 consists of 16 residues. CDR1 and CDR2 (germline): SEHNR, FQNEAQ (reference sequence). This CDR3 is CASSPFTIFRADTQYF. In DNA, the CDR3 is TGTGCCAGCAGCCCTTTCACCATCTTCAGGGCGGATACGCAGTATTTT.

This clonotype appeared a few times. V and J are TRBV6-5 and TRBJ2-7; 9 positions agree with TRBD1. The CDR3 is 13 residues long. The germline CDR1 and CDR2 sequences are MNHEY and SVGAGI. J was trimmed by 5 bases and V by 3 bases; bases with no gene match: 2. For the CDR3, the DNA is TGTGCCAGCAGTTATAGACAGGGGGACGAGCAGTACTTC. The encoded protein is CASSYRQGDEQYF.

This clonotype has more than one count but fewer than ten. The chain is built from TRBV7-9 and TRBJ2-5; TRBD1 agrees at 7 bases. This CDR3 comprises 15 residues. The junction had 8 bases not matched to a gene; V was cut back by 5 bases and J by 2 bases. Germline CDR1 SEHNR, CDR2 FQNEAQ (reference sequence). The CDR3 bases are TGTGCCAGCAGCCCAGTCCCGGGACAGCAAGAGACCCAGTACTTC. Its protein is CASSPVPGQQETQYF.

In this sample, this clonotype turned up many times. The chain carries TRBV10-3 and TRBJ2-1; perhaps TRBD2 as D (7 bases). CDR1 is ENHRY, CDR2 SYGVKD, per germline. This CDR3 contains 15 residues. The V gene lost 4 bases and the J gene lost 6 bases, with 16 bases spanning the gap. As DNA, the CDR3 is TGTGCCATCAGTGGGACTGCAAGGGGGGGCAATGAGCAGTTCTTC. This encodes CAISGTARGGNEQFF.

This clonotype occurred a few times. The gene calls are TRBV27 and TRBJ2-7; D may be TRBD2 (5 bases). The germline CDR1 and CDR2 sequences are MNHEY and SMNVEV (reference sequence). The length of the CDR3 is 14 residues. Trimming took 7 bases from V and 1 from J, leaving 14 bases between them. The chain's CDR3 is CASKAVLQSYEQYF. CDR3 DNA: TGTGCCAGCAAAGCGGTCCTCCAATCCTACGAGCAGTACTTC.